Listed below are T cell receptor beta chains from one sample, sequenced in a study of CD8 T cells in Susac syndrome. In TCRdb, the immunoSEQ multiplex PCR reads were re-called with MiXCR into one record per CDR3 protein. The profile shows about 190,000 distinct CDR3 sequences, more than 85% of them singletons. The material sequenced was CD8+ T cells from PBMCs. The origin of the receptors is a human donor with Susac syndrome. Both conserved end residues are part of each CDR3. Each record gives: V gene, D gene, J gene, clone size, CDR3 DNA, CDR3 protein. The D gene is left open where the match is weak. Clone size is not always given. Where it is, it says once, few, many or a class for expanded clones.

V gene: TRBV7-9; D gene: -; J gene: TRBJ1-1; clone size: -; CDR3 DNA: TGTGCCAGCAGCTTAGGGGATTTGAACACTGAAGCTTTCTTT; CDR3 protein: CASSLGDLNTEAFF
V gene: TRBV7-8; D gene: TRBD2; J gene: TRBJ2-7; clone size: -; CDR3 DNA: TGTGCCAGCAGCCAATCGGGGGGGACCTCCTACGAGCAGTACTTC; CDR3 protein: CASSQSGGTSYEQYF
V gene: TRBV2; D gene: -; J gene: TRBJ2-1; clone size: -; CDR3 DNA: TGTGCCAGCACCGTACAGAGCTCCTACAATGAGCAGTTCTTC; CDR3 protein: CASTVQSSYNEQFF
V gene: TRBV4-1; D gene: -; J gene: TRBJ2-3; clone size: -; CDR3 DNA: TGCGCCAGCAGCCCAAGGAAAGGACTCAACACAGATACGCAGTATTTT; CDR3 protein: CASSPRKGLNTDTQYF
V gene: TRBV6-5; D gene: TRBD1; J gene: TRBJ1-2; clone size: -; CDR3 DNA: TGTGCCAGCAGTGACAGACAGGGAGTCCCCTATGGCTACACCTTC; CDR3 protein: CASSDRQGVPYGYTF
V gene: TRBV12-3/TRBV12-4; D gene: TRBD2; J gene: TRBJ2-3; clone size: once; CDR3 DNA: TGTGCCAGCAGTTTCCCCAGCGGGGGGAACACAGATACGCAGTATTTT; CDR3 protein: CASSFPSGGNTDTQYF
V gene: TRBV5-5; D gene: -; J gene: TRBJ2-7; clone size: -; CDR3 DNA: TGTGCCAGCAGCTTGGACAACTACGAGCAGTACTTC; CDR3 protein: CASSLDNYEQYF
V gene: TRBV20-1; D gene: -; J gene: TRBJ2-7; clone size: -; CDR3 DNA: TGCAGTTTAAGGGGGGGGCCCTCCTACGAGCAGTACTTC; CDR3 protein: CSLRGGPSYEQYF
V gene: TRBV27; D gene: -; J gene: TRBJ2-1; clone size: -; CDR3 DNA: TGTGCCAGCATCCCGACGGCGAGCAATGAGCAGTTCTTC; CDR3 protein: CASIPTASNEQFF
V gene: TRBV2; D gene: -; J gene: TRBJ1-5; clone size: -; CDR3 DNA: TGTGCCAGCAGGAAGGGGTCAGATAGCAATCAGCCCCAGCATTTT; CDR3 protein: CASRKGSDSNQPQHF
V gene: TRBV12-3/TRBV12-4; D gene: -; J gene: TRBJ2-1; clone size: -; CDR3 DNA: TGTGCCAGCAGTTTCCCAGCGGCCTACAATGAGCAGTTCTTC; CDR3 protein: CASSFPAAYNEQFF
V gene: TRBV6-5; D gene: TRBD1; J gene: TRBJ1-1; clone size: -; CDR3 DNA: TGTGCCAGCAGTCCCGGACAGGTTGAGAACACTGAAGCTTTCTTT; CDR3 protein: CASSPGQVENTEAFF
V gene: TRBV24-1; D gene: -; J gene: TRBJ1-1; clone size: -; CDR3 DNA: TGTGCCACCAGACAACAGGGCGGGAACACTGAAGCTTTCTTT; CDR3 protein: CATRQQGGNTEAFF
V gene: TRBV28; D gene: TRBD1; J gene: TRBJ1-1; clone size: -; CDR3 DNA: TGTGCCAGCAGTTTATTCAGGGGGCTAAGGACTGAAGCTTTCTTT; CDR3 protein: CASSLFRGLRTEAFF
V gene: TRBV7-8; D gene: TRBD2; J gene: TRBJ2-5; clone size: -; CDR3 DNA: TGTGCCAGCAGCTCGATGGGACTAGCGGGAGTACAAGAGACCCAGTACTTC; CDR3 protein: CASSSMGLAGVQETQYF
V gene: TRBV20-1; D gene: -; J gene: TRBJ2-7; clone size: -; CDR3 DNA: TGCAGTGCTAGTTTCGGGAGCCTCCACGAGCAGTACTTC; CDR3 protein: CSASFGSLHEQYF
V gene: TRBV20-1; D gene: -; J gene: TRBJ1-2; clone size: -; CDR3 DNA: TGCAGTGCTAGACAGGTTCGGGTCTATGGCTACACCTTC; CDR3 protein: CSARQVRVYGYTF
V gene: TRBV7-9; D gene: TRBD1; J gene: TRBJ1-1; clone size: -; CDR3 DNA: TGTGCCAGCAGCAACGACAGGGAGAACACTGAAGCTTTCTTT; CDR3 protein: CASSNDRENTEAFF
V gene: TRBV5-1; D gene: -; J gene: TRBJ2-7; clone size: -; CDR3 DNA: TGCGCCAGCAGTTGGGGGGAATTTGGCGAGCAGTACTTC; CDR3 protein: CASSWGEFGEQYF
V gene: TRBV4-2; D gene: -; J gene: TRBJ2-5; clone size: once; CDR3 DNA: TGTGCCAGCAGCCAAGGGTCAGCAGGGGATGAGGAGACCCAGTACTTC; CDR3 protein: CASSQGSAGDEETQYF